Listed here is a single T cell receptor (beta chain). The source of the sample is a study of blood T cell repertoires in COVID-19. Trimming cost V 6 bases and J 4 bases; bases outside gene matches: 4. Germline V gene lookup returns CDR1 LNHDA and CDR2 SQIVND (reference sequence). The CDR3 has 15 amino acids. Measured with immunoSEQ multiplex PCR; TCRdb has only the in-frame clones, and not every one. The sample lists under 250,000 clones, 85% occurring once. The sequence was obtained from a woman aged 55-75 years with active or convalescent COVID-19. The V gene is TRBV19, the J gene TRBJ1-4, with 11 bases fitting TRBD1. The specimen was peripheral blood. Here the CDR3 DNA reads TGTGCCAGTAGGGACAGGGGGCAGATTAATGAAAAACTGTTTTTT. The encoded protein is CASRDRGQINEKLFF.